The 17 T cell receptor beta chains below all came from one sample that was sequenced in a study of STAT3 mutations in large granular lymphocyte leukemia. General study results and limits: Every T-LGLL patient had at least one immunodominant TCRbeta clonotype.

Repertoires were generated with immunoSEQ multiplex PCR, while TCRdb's copy carries only in-frame clones and drops some. The sample records about 1,800 clones, roughly three fifths being singletons. No antigens are known for them. Source material: peripheral blood mononuclear cells. These receptors all come from a man aged 50-59 years with T-cell large granular lymphocyte leukemia. Some clones in this sample may be carry-over from other donors' samples.

The V gene is TRBV7-9, the J gene TRBJ2-7; 12 positions match TRBD2. V was clipped by 2 bases and J by 5 bases; unmatched bases: 4. Germline CDR1 and CDR2: SEHNR and FQNEAQ (reference sequence). The CDR3 has 15 residues. The CDR3 nucleotides are TGTGCCAGCAGCTTATCCGGACTAGCGGGGAACGAGCAGTACTTC. Its protein is CASSLSGLAGNEQYF.

V usage is TRBV5-6 and J usage is TRBJ2-2; 9 nucleotides line up with TRBD1. The CDR3 has 18 residues. Trimming at V came to 7 bases and at J to 5 bases, leaving 18 bases not matched to a gene. From germline, CDR1 is SGHDT and CDR2 YYEEEE. CDR3 DNA sequence: TGTGCCAGCGGACCCACTCTTGGGACAGGGTATAGGACCGGGGAGCTGTTTTTT. The encoded protein is CASGPTLGTGYRTGELFF. The whole variable domain, remainder taken from reference TRBV5-6 and TRBJ2-2, is DAGVTQSPTHLIKTRGQQVTLRCSPKSGHDTVSWYQQALGQGPQFIFQYYEEEERQRGNFPDRFSGHQFPNYSSELNVNALLLGDSALYLCASGPTLGTGYRTGELFFGEGSRLTVL.

This clone was seen only a few times. The CDR3 nucleotides are TGTGCCAGCAGCTCGGGGTCCACCGGGGAGCTGTTTTTT. As protein: CASSSGSTGELFF. The rearrangement uses TRBV7-3 and TRBJ2-2, with D possibly matching TRBD2 (5 bases). With 4 bases removed from V and 4 bases from J, the gap between germline ends came to 7 bases. CDR1 is SGHTA, CDR2 FQGTGA, per germline. CDR3 length equals 13 residues.

The rearrangement links TRBV5-5 to TRBJ1-6; TRBD1 might be the D (5 bases). The germline V gene has CDR1 SGHKS and CDR2 YYEKEE (reference sequence). Trimming removed 0 bases from V and 5 bases from J, with 12 bases in between. This CDR3 is 16 amino acids long. The CDR3 protein is CASSLEGERDNSPLHF. The CDR3 nucleotides are TGTGCCAGCAGCTTGGAAGGGGAAAGGGATAATTCACCCCTCCACTTT.

This chain links TRBV5-8 with TRBJ1-1; weak D call: TRBD1 (5 bases). The V gene lost 0 bases and the J gene lost 4 bases, with 10 bases spanning the gap. Germline-derived CDR1 and CDR2 are SGHTS and YDEGEE. This CDR3 is 14 amino acids long. CDR3 sequence (DNA): TGTGCCAGCAGCTTGGTGCAGGGTCGCACTGAAGCTTTCTTT. Its protein product is CASSLVQGRTEAFF.

This clone is labeled as medium-sized (0.01 to 0.1%). The chain couples TRBV6-4 to TRBJ2-1; 9 bases agree with TRBD2. Losses at the gene ends were 3 bases for V and 6 bases for J; bases not matched to a gene: 6. The CDR3 has 15 amino acids. CDR1 and CDR2 (germline): MRHNA, SNTAGT. DNA of the CDR3: TGTGCCAGCAGTGAGGTAGCGGGAGCCCTCAATGAGCAGTTCTTC. Translated: CASSEVAGALNEQFF.

The V gene is TRBV5-1, the J gene TRBJ2-1; 7 nucleotides line up with TRBD1. Trimming took 0 bases from V and 8 from J; bases not matched to a gene: 5. The CDR3 length is 14 residues. Germline-derived CDR1 and CDR2 are SGHRS and YFSETQ. The CDR3 DNA follows: TGCGCCAGCAGCTTGGAAACAGGGGTCGATGAGCAGTTCTTC. Translated: CASSLETGVDEQFF.

This clone is medium-sized by share. The chain combines TRBV11-2 with TRBJ2-7; 13 nucleotides agree with TRBD2. There are 15 residues in the CDR3. The junction had 7 bases not matched to a gene; V was cut back by 5 bases and J by 6 bases. From germline, CDR1 is SGHAT and CDR2 FQNNGV. The CDR3 protein is CASSLRTSGSLEQYF. The CDR3 nucleotides are TGTGCCAGCAGCCTAAGGACTAGCGGGAGTCTCGAGCAGTACTTC.

The chain has TRBV27 and TRBJ2-2, with a tentative D call TRBD2 (7 bases). The CDR3 consists of 15 residues. The germline CDR1 and CDR2 sequences are MNHEY and SMNVEV (reference sequence). V was cut by 8 bases and J by 7 bases, with 20 bases left in between. The CDR3 loop is CASSHYGGQDGELFF. Here the CDR3 DNA reads TGTGCCAGCTCACACTACGGGGGGCAGGACGGGGAGCTGTTTTTT.

The chain employs TRBV18 and TRBJ1-1; 8 bases are shared with TRBD1. The germline CDR1 and CDR2 sequences are KGHSH and LQKENI. The CDR3 length is 15 residues. Losses at the gene ends were 2 bases for V and 0 bases for J; bases not matched to a gene: 2. Here the CDR3 reads CASSPGTGVNTEAFF. In DNA, the CDR3 is TGTGCCAGCTCACCAGGGACAGGAGTGAACACTGAAGCTTTCTTT.

The chain links TRBV28 to TRBJ2-3, with D tentatively TRBD1 (6 bases). V was clipped by 2 bases and J by 7 bases, with 16 bases between them. From germline, CDR1 is MDHEN and CDR2 SYDVKM. The CDR3 totals 15 residues. DNA for the CDR3: TGTGCCAGCAGTTTACCAGGGGCCCGAGGGAATACGCAGTATTTT. Its protein is CASSLPGARGNTQYF.

This clone has just a few counts. The rearrangement joins TRBV7-9 to TRBJ2-7, with a possible D match to TRBD2 (5 bases). The CDR3 is 14 residues long. The V gene's germline CDR1 is SEHNR and CDR2 FQNEAQ (reference sequence). V lost 4 bases and J lost 6, with 16 bases in between. The CDR3 DNA reads TGTGCCAGCAGCTACCCCGGGGAGAGCGGCGAGCAGTACTTC. Protein: CASSYPGESGEQYF.

In its sample, this clone was seen once. The chain joins TRBV5-4 to TRBJ1-2; 8 nucleotides align to TRBD1. With V trimmed by 0 bases and J by 6 bases, 4 bases remained unmatched. The CDR3 sequence is 14 residues long. The germline V gene has CDR1 SGHNT and CDR2 YYREEE (reference sequence). The CDR3 loop reads CASSLVQGANGYTF. The CDR3 region has the DNA TGTGCCAGCAGCTTGGTGCAGGGGGCGAATGGCTACACCTTC.

This clone qualifies as medium-sized. The rearrangement uses TRBV4-3 and TRBJ1-2, with TRBD1 as a possible D gene (5 bases). This CDR3 contains 15 residues. Trimming pared 4 bases from V and 4 bases from J, leaving 16 bases between. The germline gives CDR1 LGHNA, CDR2 YSLEER. The CDR3 sequence is CASSPTGGSRYGYTF. The CDR3 DNA sequence: TGCGCCAGCAGCCCCACGGGGGGATCACGCTATGGCTACACCTTC.

The chain is built from TRBV15 and TRBJ2-7; the D is unclear. CDR3 length equals 13 residues. The germline gives CDR1 LNHNV, CDR2 YYDKDF (reference sequence). V was trimmed by 1 base and J by 0 bases, leaving 4 bases between them. CDR3 in DNA: TGTGCCACCAGCAGAGCAGACTCCTACGAGCAGTACTTC. Translation gives CATSRADSYEQYF.

The rearrangement links TRBV9 to TRBJ1-2, with D hard to call. V shed 2 bases and J shed 1 base, with 6 bases lying between them. The CDR3 sequence is 13 residues long. Looked up from germline, CDR1 is SGDLS and CDR2 is YYNGEE. The CDR3 DNA sequence: TGTGCCAGCAGCGTCAAGTTTAACTATGGCTACACCTTC. The encoded protein is CASSVKFNYGYTF.

The chain has TRBV25-1 and TRBJ1-5; no definite D call. CDR1 is MGHDK and CDR2 is SYGVNS in the germline V gene. Between the trimmed V and J ends, which lost 4 bases and 0 bases, there was a span of 1 base. The CDR3 spans 12 residues. CDR3 residues: CASSGSNQPQHF. CDR3 DNA: TGTGCCAGCAGTGGTAGCAATCAGCCCCAGCATTTT.